This T cell receptor beta chain was captured by sequencing in a study of radiation and T cells in renal cell carcinoma. Treatment in this sample: treatment-naive control, cytoreductive nephrectomy. Control tumors came from treatment-naive patients without prior radiation. The tumor was a clear cell renal cell carcinoma. Assay: immunoSEQ multiplex PCR; the TCRdb copy retains only in-frame clones and omits some. The sample shows 10,000 to 15,000 clones, about 61% of them seen only once. Germline V gene lookup returns CDR1 MDHEN and CDR2 SYDVKM. The CDR3 runs to 12 residues. The trim removed 6 bases at V and 8 bases at J, leaving 5 bases unmatched.

This specimen was tumor tissue, taken from a patient whose treatment was nephrectomy without radiotherapy. V and J are TRBV28 and TRBJ1-1; 8 bases map to TRBD1. This clonotype was sampled from a woman aged 80 or older with renal cell carcinoma. The chain's CDR3 is CASRHDRGEAFF. In DNA, the CDR3 is TGTGCCAGCAGACATGACAGGGGAGAAGCTTTCTTT.